Following are 21 T cell receptor beta chains from one sample sequenced in a study of molecular identifiers for immune sequencing clone quantification. TCRdb analysed the PCR reads with MiXCR anew, one entry per CDR3 protein. Of some 40,000 distinct CDR3 sequences listed, around a sixth are singletons. Sequenced material: naive CD8+ T cells from blood, with Jurkat cell RNA spiked in. Subset here: FACS-sorted CD8+CD4-CCR7+CD45RA+ naive T cells. These receptor sequences come from a human donor in good health. Some libraries in this study had Jurkat cell RNA spiked in.

This clonotype was recorded a few times. This chain connects TRBV2 to TRBJ1-6; TRBD1 matches at 7 bases. This CDR3 has 16 residues. Per the germline V gene, CDR1 is SNHLY and CDR2 is FYNNEI. J was trimmed by 6 bases and V by 8 bases; bases with no gene match: 13. CDR3 protein: CASRRDRVTANSPLHF. The CDR3 DNA reads as TGTGCCAGCCGAAGAGACAGGGTGACTGCTAATTCACCCCTCCACTTT.

The chain is built from TRBV18 and TRBJ2-3; D remains unclear. Germline loops: CDR1 KGHSH, CDR2 LQKENI. Deletions cut 5 bases from V and 6 bases from J, with 3 bases between. The CDR3 is 10 residues long. This CDR3 is CASSSDTQYF. DNA of the CDR3: TGTGCCAGCTCAAGTGATACGCAGTATTTT.

This clonotype was seen ten or more times. The chain recombines TRBV20-1 with TRBJ2-1, with TRBD2 identical over 13 bases. With 4 bases clipped from V and 7 bases from J, the junction kept 4 bases outside the gene matches. The CDR3 has 14 residues. Germline assignment: CDR1 DFQATT and CDR2 SNEGSKA (reference sequence). CDR3 bases: TGCAGTGCTACGGGGACTAGCGGGGAGAATGAGCAGTTCTTC. It yields the protein CSATGTSGENEQFF.

Many counts were recorded for this clonotype. The chain couples TRBV28 to TRBJ2-6, with 7 bases identical to TRBD1. With V trimmed by 3 bases and J by 1 base, 6 bases remained unmatched. This CDR3 region has 17 residues. Germline CDR1 is MDHEN and CDR2 is SYDVKM. CDR3: CASSLAGGFSGANVLTF. In nucleotides, the CDR3 is TGTGCCAGCAGTTTGGCAGGGGGATTTTCTGGGGCCAACGTCCTGACTTTC.

This chain uses TRBV2 with TRBJ2-7; the match to TRBD1 covers 11 bases. The CDR3 extends over 15 amino acids. Trimming removed 6 bases from V and 3 bases from J; junction bases left unmatched: 7. Germline V gene lookup returns CDR1 SNHLY and CDR2 FYNNEI. CDR3 DNA sequence: TGTGCCAGCAGAGGGACAGGGGGACTGCACTACGAGCAGTACTTC. The encoded protein is CASRGTGGLHYEQYF.

This clonotype was counted ten times or more. The DNA of the CDR3 is TGTGCCAGCAGCTCCCGGTCCGATGAGCAGTTCTTC. Protein product: CASSSRSDEQFF. The chain combines TRBV7-2 with TRBJ2-1; D is unclear. CDR1 is SGHTA and CDR2 is FQGNSA in the germline V gene. Trimming left V 4 bases short and J 8 bases short, with 9 bases between. This CDR3 region has 12 residues.

This clonotype was recorded at least ten times. The rearrangement joins TRBV15 to TRBJ2-5; 8 bases agree with TRBD1. CDR3 length equals 16 residues. Per the germline V gene, CDR1 is LNHNV and CDR2 is YYDKDF (reference sequence). Trimming removed 0 bases from V and 1 base from J; junction bases left unmatched: 4. The chain's CDR3 is CATSRDWQGAQETQYF. The CDR3 bases are TGTGCCACCAGCAGAGATTGGCAGGGGGCCCAAGAGACCCAGTACTTC.

This clonotype was detected many times. This rearrangement joins TRBV12-3 or TRBV12-4 to TRBJ1-2, with no clear D. CDR3 length: 13 residues. V shed 5 bases and J shed 5 bases, with 12 bases lying between them. For the CDR3, the DNA is TGTGCCAGCAGTCCAACGTATTCTTATGGCTACACCTTC. Translating it yields CASSPTYSYGYTF.

This clonotype was counted a few times. This chain links TRBV6-5 with TRBJ2-1; D uncertain. The germline V and J ends were trimmed by 8 bases and 4 bases, with 21 bases remaining between them. From germline, CDR1 is MNHEY and CDR2 SVGAGI. CDR3 length: 16 residues. In nucleotides, the CDR3 is TGTGCCAGCTCCACCGTAGGCAGTGTTGTTTACAATGAGCAGTTCTTC. Its protein product is CASSTVGSVVYNEQFF.

The V gene is TRBV28, the J gene TRBJ1-1; D unresolved. The CDR3 is 12 residues long. Germline V gives CDR1 MDHEN, CDR2 SYDVKM. The ends were cut back, 3 bases at V and 1 base at J, with 3 bases in the middle. CDR3 loop: CASSFPNTEAFF. The CDR3 DNA reads as TGTGCCAGCAGTTTTCCGAACACTGAAGCTTTCTTT.

This clonotype was detected ten times or more. This chain links TRBV5-1 with TRBJ2-2; unclear D gene. The V gene lost 1 base and the J gene lost 2 bases, with 6 bases spanning the gap. Germline CDR1 reads SGHRS; CDR2 reads YFSETQ. The CDR3 is 14 amino acids. This CDR3 is CASSLFSNTGELFF. The CDR3 bases are TGCGCCAGCAGCTTGTTCTCCAACACCGGGGAGCTGTTTTTT.

The chain uses TRBV7-2 and TRBJ2-1; the D call may be TRBD1 or TRBD2 (5 bases each). V was cut by 4 bases and J by 15 bases, with 16 bases left in between. CDR3 length equals 12 residues. Germline values: CDR1 SGHTA, CDR2 FQGNSA. In DNA, the CDR3 is TGTGCCAGCAGCTACGGGGACCCTCCGTCGTTCTTC. Residues: CASSYGDPPSFF.

This chain connects TRBV5-1 to TRBJ2-5, with D unresolved. Germline V gene sequence: CDR1 SGHRS, CDR2 YFSETQ. Trimming cost V 8 bases and J 2 bases, with 13 bases left between them. This CDR3 comprises 13 residues. The CDR3 sequence: CASYRWLQETQYF. The DNA for the CDR3 is TGCGCCAGTTACCGGTGGCTACAAGAGACCCAGTACTTC.

This clonotype came up many times. The genes are TRBV15 and TRBJ2-7, with D possibly TRBD2 on 5 matching bases. Trimming removed 0 bases from V and 5 bases from J, with 8 bases in between. This CDR3 region has 13 residues. The germline gives CDR1 LNHNV, CDR2 YYDKDF (reference sequence). DNA of the CDR3: TGTGCCACCAGCAGAGAAATGGGAGACGAGCAGTACTTC. Amino acids: CATSREMGDEQYF.

This clonotype was counted only a few times. The J gene is TRBJ1-1, the V gene TRBV10-3; tentatively, D is TRBD1 (5 bases). In germline, CDR1 is ENHRY, CDR2 SYGVKD. Between the trimmed V and J ends, which lost 0 bases and 1 base, there was a span of 12 bases. The CDR3 is 16 residues long. The CDR3 protein is CAISESGEWGNTEAFF. The CDR3 nucleotides are TGTGCCATCAGTGAGTCGGGGGAATGGGGGAACACTGAAGCTTTCTTT.

This clonotype was counted ten times or more. The V and J genes are TRBV7-9 and TRBJ2-7; the match to TRBD1 covers 7 bases. The CDR3 runs to 12 residues. The ends lost 5 bases at V and 5 bases at J; junction bases unmatched: 3. Germline-derived CDR1 and CDR2 are SEHNR and FQNEAQ (reference sequence). In DNA, the CDR3 is TGTGCCAGCAGCCCAGGGGGAGACGAGCAGTACTTC. Amino acid sequence: CASSPGGDEQYF.

This clonotype was observed at least ten times. The chain couples TRBV6-2 or TRBV6-3 to TRBJ2-1, with TRBD2 identical over 7 bases. Germline V gene data show CDR1 as MNHEY and CDR2 as SVGEGT. The CDR3 sequence is 14 residues long. The junction had 15 bases not matched to a gene; V was cut back by 6 bases and J by 13 bases. CDR3 loop: CASSQGLQRAVQFF. CDR3 sequence (DNA): TGTGCCAGCAGCCAGGGACTACAACGAGCGGTCCAGTTCTTC.

This clonotype was observed a single time. One end of the junction does not line up with germline, which may come from a read error. J is TRBJ2-1 and V is TRBV19; D gene uncertain. The V gene's germline CDR1 is LNHDA and CDR2 SQIVND (reference sequence). This CDR3 is 12 amino acids long. The CDR3 protein is CTSSHGYNEQFF. The CDR3 region has the DNA TGTACCAGTAGCCACGGTTACAATGAGCAGTTCTTC.

At least ten counts were recorded for this clonotype. The rearrangement links TRBV12-3 or TRBV12-4 to TRBJ2-3; no clear D gene. With 3 bases removed from V and 3 bases from J, the gap between germline ends came to 7 bases. This CDR3 is 13 amino acids long. The CDR3 here is CASSFWSTDTQYF. The DNA of the CDR3 is TGTGCCAGCAGTTTTTGGAGTACAGATACGCAGTATTTT.

This clonotype was seen more than once but under ten times. The J gene is TRBJ1-6, the V gene TRBV9, with D possibly being TRBD1 (6 bases). V was clipped by 3 bases and J by 8 bases, with 18 bases between them. Germline V gene sequence: CDR1 SGDLS, CDR2 YYNGEE. The CDR3 covers 16 residues. The CDR3 nucleotides are TGTGCCAGCAGCGGGGACGGGGGGGGCTCTTATTCACCCCTCCACTTT. Its translation is CASSGDGGGSYSPLHF.

The count of this clonotype is one. With a much larger clone just one base away, this may be a read error. This chain uses TRBV28 with TRBJ2-7, with no clear D. The V end lost 3 bases, the J end lost 4 bases, and 7 bases lay between the germline ends. Germline CDR1 MDHEN, CDR2 SYDVKM. CDR3 length equals 12 residues. CDR3 sequence (DNA): TGTGCCAGCAGTTTTGAAGGGTACGAGCAGTACTTC. Its translation is CASSFEGYEQYF.